This T cell receptor (beta chain) was recorded in a study of cytomegalovirus exposure and HLA in healthy donors. Study-level information: The same platform used for the approximately 700 first-cohort repertoires was also used for the 120 validation repertoires, as a later analysis reported.

Comment on this clone: What it recognizes is unknown.

Germline CDR1 and CDR2: MDHEN and SYDVKM. The CDR3 is 14 residues long. V was pared by 4 bases and J by 3 bases, with 12 bases between. TCRdb's table, derived via immunoSEQ multiplex PCR, lists solely in-frame clones and lacks some. The sample records 70,000 to 90,000 clones, around four fifths being singletons. Study-level results: Subsequent analysis of the approximately 110 validation repertoires found a tendency for first-cohort TCR clusters to co-occur. Reportedly, cytomegalovirus status was diagnosed with high sensitivity and specificity. 164 TCR beta chains were listed as cytomegalovirus-associated.

The sequenced sample consisted of PBMCs. This chain links TRBV28 with TRBJ1-2, with D tentatively TRBD1 (5 bases). This receptor was obtained from a man in his thirties or forties in good health and CMV-seronegative. The CDR3 DNA follows: TGTGCCAGCAGTTCAGGGTCGGCAGACTATGGCTACACCTTC. Its protein is CASSSGSADYGYTF.